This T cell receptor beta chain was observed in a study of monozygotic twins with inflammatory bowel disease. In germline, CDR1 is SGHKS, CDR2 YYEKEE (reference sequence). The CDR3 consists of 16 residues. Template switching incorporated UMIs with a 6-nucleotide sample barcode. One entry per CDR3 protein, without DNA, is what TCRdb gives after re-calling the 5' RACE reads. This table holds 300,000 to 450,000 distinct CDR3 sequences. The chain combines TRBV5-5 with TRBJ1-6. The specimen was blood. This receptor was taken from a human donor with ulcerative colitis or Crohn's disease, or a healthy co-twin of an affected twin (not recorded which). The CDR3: CASSLAGSSYNSPLHF.